These 25 T cell receptor beta chains were sequenced from one sample in a study of T cell responses to AZD1222 COVID-19 vaccine. Clones were sequenced by immunoSEQ multiplex PCR, and TCRdb holds only the in-frame ones, with some missing. Of about 94,000 clones in the sample, 85% were seen once. The sequenced sample was peripheral blood, obtained 28 days after the second AZD1222 dose. These receptors were obtained from an adult who received the AZD1222 COVID-19 vaccine.

J is TRBJ2-3 and V is TRBV7-9, with 8 bases identical to TRBD1. Germline-derived CDR1 and CDR2 are SEHNR and FQNEAQ (reference sequence). The CDR3 totals 16 residues. V was pared by 4 bases and J by 1 base, with 7 bases of the junction left unmatched. The CDR3 region has the DNA TGTGCCAGCAGCTCGGTGGACAGGGTTCGCACAGATACGCAGTATTTT. Its protein product is CASSSVDRVRTDTQYF.

V gene TRBV5-1 combines with J gene TRBJ2-7, with TRBD1 identical over 10 bases. V lost 4 bases to trimming and J lost 4 bases; unmatched junction nucleotides: 2. Germline CDR1 reads SGHRS; CDR2 reads YFSETQ. CDR3 size: 13 residues. Here the CDR3 DNA reads TGCGCCAGCAGCACGGGACAGGGGTACGAGCAGTACTTC. This codes for CASSTGQGYEQYF.

The chain recombines TRBV5-1 with TRBJ2-3; 7 bases match TRBD2. The ends lost 1 base at V and 1 base at J; junction bases unmatched: 3. This CDR3 has 15 residues. Germline lookup yields CDR1 SGHRS and CDR2 YFSETQ. The CDR3: CASSLRGVRTDTQYF. The CDR3, as DNA: TGCGCCAGCAGCTTGCGGGGGGTCCGCACAGATACGCAGTATTTT.

V gene TRBV6-2 or TRBV6-3 combines with J gene TRBJ2-3, with D possibly being TRBD2 (5 bases). Germline V CDR1 and CDR2: MNHEY, SVGEGT. The V end lost 2 bases, the J end lost 5 bases, and 11 bases lay between the germline ends. The CDR3 spans 14 residues. CDR3 coding DNA: TGTGCCAGCAGTTACGACGGGATGATAGATACGCAGTATTTT. The encoded protein is CASSYDGMIDTQYF.

The CDR3 protein is CASSLGSGRGNEQFF. In nucleotides, the CDR3 is TGTGCCAGCAGTTTGGGGAGCGGGAGGGGGAATGAGCAGTTCTTC. The V and J genes are TRBV28 and TRBJ2-1; the match to TRBD2 covers 10 bases. This CDR3 is 15 amino acids long. Germline CDR1 MDHEN, CDR2 SYDVKM. Germline trimming cut 3 bases from V and 7 bases from J; bases unmatched to any gene: 6.

The rearrangement links TRBV7-2 to TRBJ1-1; D remains unclear. This CDR3 is 14 amino acids long. Trimming left V 3 bases short and J 1 base short, with 9 bases between. Germline CDR1 SGHTA, CDR2 FQGNSA. Written as DNA, the CDR3 is TGTGCCAGCAGCTTCTTAAAGCCGAACACTGAAGCTTTCTTT. Encoded protein: CASSFLKPNTEAFF.

Within the sample, this clone is medium-sized. The chain has TRBV2 and TRBJ1-1; TRBD1 matches 9 bases. Germline CDR1 reads SNHLY; CDR2 reads FYNNEI. CDR3 size: 14 residues. V lost 5 bases, J lost 5 bases, and 6 bases stayed unmatched. The CDR3 DNA reads TGTGCCAGCAGTCAACAGGGGGCGGCGACTGAAGCTTTCTTT. It codes for CASSQQGAATEAFF.

The V call is TRBV5-1, the J call TRBJ2-7, with D unclear. CDR3 length: 15 residues. Trimming stripped 0 bases from V and 1 base from J, with 11 bases between. CDR1 is SGHRS and CDR2 is YFSETQ in the germline V gene. In DNA form, the CDR3 reads TGCGCCAGCAGCTTGGAGGCAGTAACATCCTACGAGCAGTACTTC. Protein: CASSLEAVTSYEQYF.

This chain joins TRBV6-1 and TRBJ1-6; D unclear. The CDR3 spans 11 residues. Between the trimmed V and J ends, which lost 4 bases and 6 bases, there was a span of 1 base. Looked up from germline, CDR1 is MNHNS and CDR2 is SASEGT. CDR3 bases: TGTGCCAGCAGTGGTAATTCACCCCTCCACTTT. It codes for CASSGNSPLHF.

This chain joins TRBV6-5 and TRBJ2-5; weak D call: TRBD2 (7 bases). Germline CDR1 is MNHEY and CDR2 is SVGAGI. With 6 bases removed from V and 5 bases from J, the gap between germline ends came to 13 bases. The CDR3 consists of 13 residues. The DNA of the CDR3 is TGTGCCAGCAGGATGGGGGGGCCGGAGACCCAGTACTTC. This translates into CASRMGGPETQYF.

This clone has a single count. The chain couples TRBV21-1 to TRBJ1-1; TRBD1 is taken as the D call from the table, unchecked against the DNA. TRBV21-1 constitutes a pseudogene. The CDR3 has 18 amino acids. CDR3 protein: CASSKVAWDSPLNTEAFF. The CDR3 region has the DNA TGTGCCAGCAGCAAAGTGGCTTGGGACAGCCCCTTGAACACTGAAGCTTTCTTT.

V usage is TRBV14 and J usage is TRBJ2-2; possibly TRBD1 for D (5 bases). This CDR3 has 15 amino acids. The germline CDR1 and CDR2 sequences are SGHDN and FVKESK. V was clipped by 2 bases and J by 5 bases, with 12 bases between them. The CDR3 is CASSQSLGATGELFF. The CDR3 DNA reads as TGTGCCAGCAGCCAATCTCTTGGGGCGACCGGGGAGCTGTTTTTT.

The chain is built from TRBV5-1 and TRBJ2-2, with TRBD1 identical over 7 bases. The trim removed 2 bases at V and 4 bases at J, leaving 2 bases unmatched. The CDR3 runs 14 residues. Germline lookup yields CDR1 SGHRS and CDR2 YFSETQ. CDR3 sequence: CASSFRDSTGELFF. The CDR3 nucleotides read TGCGCCAGCAGCTTCCGGGACAGCACCGGGGAGCTGTTTTTT.

To note about this clone: The junction departs from germline at one end; a sequencing error may be responsible. V gene TRBV29-1 combines with J gene TRBJ2-1; D perhaps matches TRBD1 (6 bases). The length of the CDR3 is 15 residues. Germline V lookup: CDR1 SQVTM, CDR2 ANQGSEA. In DNA form, the CDR3 reads TGCAGCGTGGAAGGAACAGAACAGGGTTTAAATGAGCAGTTCTTC. This translates into CSVEGTEQGLNEQFF.

The chain carries TRBV5-1 and TRBJ1-2; D may be TRBD1 (5 bases). CDR1 is SGHRS and CDR2 is YFSETQ in the germline V gene. The V and J ends lost 4 bases and 4 bases respectively, with 17 bases between them. CDR3 size: 15 residues. The CDR3 DNA follows: TGCGCCAGCAGCCCGAACCGCCAGGGCGGCTATGGCTACACCTTC. This sequence encodes CASSPNRQGGYGYTF.

V is TRBV10-3 and J is TRBJ2-1; D perhaps matches TRBD2 (5 bases). This CDR3 has 11 residues. From germline, CDR1 is ENHRY and CDR2 SYGVKD. V dropped 5 bases and J dropped 7 bases, with 6 bases sitting between them. In nucleotides, the CDR3 is TGTGCCATCAGTCCGGGAAATGAGCAGTTCTTC. Its translation: CAISPGNEQFF.

The chain couples TRBV12-3 or TRBV12-4 to TRBJ2-7, with 8 bases identical to TRBD1. Trimming at V came to 4 bases and at J to 2 bases, leaving 1 base not matched to a gene. The CDR3 is made up of 13 amino acids. DNA for the CDR3: TGTGCCAGCAGTTCGACAGGGGCCTACGAGCAGTACTTC. Protein sequence: CASSSTGAYEQYF.

This chain connects TRBV7-6 to TRBJ2-2, with a possible D match to TRBD2 (6 bases). V was cut by 1 base and J by 0 bases, with 9 bases left in between. Per the germline V gene, CDR1 is SGHVS and CDR2 is FNYEAQ. The length of the CDR3 is 16 residues. In DNA form, the CDR3 reads TGTGCCAGCAGCTTAGTTGGCGGGACGAACACCGGGGAGCTGTTTTTT. The encoded protein is CASSLVGGTNTGELFF.

The chain employs TRBV5-8 and TRBJ1-5; no clear D gene. This CDR3 is 16 amino acids long. CDR1 SGHTS and CDR2 YDEGEE come from the germline V gene. V shed 4 bases and J shed 3 bases, with 17 bases lying between them. The CDR3 loop is CASSPGRVFSNQPQHF. The CDR3 coding sequence is TGTGCCAGCAGCCCCGGACGCGTTTTTTCCAATCAGCCCCAGCATTTT.

This clone was recorded only once. The chain uses TRBV7-3 and TRBJ2-5; 10 bases match TRBD2. Per the germline V gene, CDR1 is SGHTA and CDR2 is FQGTGA. CDR3 length equals 13 residues. With 4 bases clipped from V and 5 bases from J, the junction kept 1 base outside the gene matches. Here the CDR3 reads CASSSSGSETQYF. The CDR3 DNA reads as TGTGCCAGCAGCTCTAGCGGGAGTGAGACCCAGTACTTC.

This clone has just a few counts. The V gene is TRBV28, the J gene TRBJ2-5; D is possibly TRBD2 (5 bases). V gave up 7 bases and J gave up 3 bases, with 21 bases separating them. Germline V gives CDR1 MDHEN, CDR2 SYDVKM. The CDR3 totals 16 residues. CDR3 amino acids: CASIYRSGGLEETQYF. The CDR3, as DNA: TGTGCCAGCATCTATCGGTCAGGAGGCCTAGAAGAGACCCAGTACTTC. Using reference TRBV28 and TRBJ2-5 for the parts outside the CDR3, the full variable domain is DVKVTQSSRYLVKRTGEKVFLECVQDMDHENMFWYRQDPGLGLRLIYFSYDVKMKEKGDIPEGYSVSREKKERFSLILESASTNQTSMYLCASIYRSGGLEETQYFGPGTRLLVL.

This clone appeared once. The V call is TRBV7-3, the J call TRBJ1-1; D perhaps matches TRBD1 (6 bases). Germline V lookup: CDR1 SGHTA, CDR2 FQGTGA. This CDR3 contains 13 residues. V gave up 3 bases and J gave up 5 bases, with 10 bases separating them. CDR3 residues: CASSFGGWTEAFF. CDR3 in DNA: TGTGCCAGCAGCTTTGGGGGCTGGACTGAAGCTTTCTTT.

V gene TRBV5-1 combines with J gene TRBJ2-2; D gene unclear. This CDR3 region has 15 residues. The V end was cut by 5 bases, the J end by 1 base, with 12 bases between. The germline V gene encodes CDR1 SGHRS and CDR2 YFSETQ. The CDR3 reads CASSRNPGNTGELFF. CDR3 DNA sequence: TGCGCCAGCAGTAGAAACCCAGGGAACACCGGGGAGCTGTTTTTT.

This clone was seen just once. This chain links TRBV5-1 with TRBJ2-1; 9 bases are shared with TRBD1. V was clipped by 4 bases and J by 0 bases; unmatched bases: 2. Germline V lookup: CDR1 SGHRS, CDR2 YFSETQ. The CDR3 has 15 residues. The CDR3 nucleotides read TGCGCCAGCAGCATACAGGGGGCCTCCTACAATGAGCAGTTCTTC. Translated: CASSIQGASYNEQFF.

This chain links TRBV19 with TRBJ1-1, with 7 bases that match TRBD1. Per the germline V gene, CDR1 is LNHDA and CDR2 is SQIVND (reference sequence). Trimming cost V 5 bases and J 3 bases; bases outside gene matches: 9. The CDR3 is 15 residues long. CDR3 amino acids: CASSSSSRGHTEAFF. The CDR3 nucleotides are TGTGCCAGTAGTTCCTCGTCTAGGGGGCACACTGAAGCTTTCTTT. Based on the CDR3 plus reference TRBV19 and TRBJ1-1, the full variable domain is DGGITQSPKYLFRKEGQNVTLSCEQNLNHDAMYWYRQDPGQGLRLIYYSQIVNDFQKGDIAEGYSVSREKKESFPLTVTSAQKNPTAFYLCASSSSSRGHTEAFFGQGTRLTVV.